Following are 20 T cell receptor beta chains from one sample sequenced in a study of T cells in Graves' hyperthyroidism and ophthalmopathy. RNA transcripts were the template for amplifying TCR beta CDR3 regions. The primer set for the first-round RT-PCR of the TCR CDR3 was HTBI. TCRdb reanalysed the multiplex PCR reads using MiXCR and keeps one entry per CDR3 protein. The table lists some 400,000 distinct CDR3 sequences, approximately 14% of them singletons, with approximately 11% in the top ten. Sequencing input: blood. The receptor set was obtained from a woman in her sixties or seventies with Graves' hyperthyroidism.

This clonotype was recorded at least ten times. The chain uses TRBV18 and TRBJ2-1; TRBD2 matches 10 bases. In germline, CDR1 is KGHSH, CDR2 LQKENI. The CDR3 covers 18 residues. The junction had 13 bases not matched to a gene; V was cut back by 3 bases and J by 5 bases. CDR3 coding DNA: TGTGCCAGCTCACCGCCCACTGCTCTAGCGGGAGCCCACAATGAGCAGTTCTTC. It translates to CASSPPTALAGAHNEQFF. Based on the CDR3 plus reference TRBV18 and TRBJ2-1, the full variable domain is NAGVMQNPRHLVRRRGQEARLRCSPMKGHSHVYWYRQLPEEGLKFMVYLQKENIIDESGMPKERFSAEFPKEGPSILRIQQVVRGDSAAYFCASSPPTALAGAHNEQFFGPGTRLTVL.

The table lists this clonotype with a few counts. One junction end disagrees with the germline gene, perhaps due to a read error. This rearrangement joins TRBV5-5 to TRBJ1-6; D is uncertain. CDR1 is SGHKS, CDR2 YYEKEE, per germline (reference sequence). There are 13 residues in the CDR3. Here the CDR3 DNA reads TGTGCCAGCAGTTTGGACCTTAATTCACCCCTCCACTTT. It encodes CASSLDLNSPLHF.

This clonotype has a handful of counts. The chain employs TRBV5-5 and TRBJ2-3; D is unclear. Germline V gene lookup returns CDR1 SGHKS and CDR2 YYEKEE (reference sequence). The CDR3 length is 13 residues. V lost 5 bases and J 3 bases, leaving 10 bases between the germline ends. The CDR3 reads CASRSSSTDTQYF. The DNA for the CDR3 is TGTGCCAGCAGGAGCTCCTCAACAGATACGCAGTATTTT. The variable domain in full, with the rest retrieved from reference TRBV5-5 and TRBJ2-3, is DAGVTQSPTHLIKTRGQQVTLRCSPISGHKSVSWYQQVLGQGPQFIFQYYEKEERGRGNFPDRFSARQFPNYSSELNVNALLLGDSALYLCASRSSSTDTQYFGPGTRLTVL.

The gene calls are TRBV27 and TRBJ1-1; D is unclear. V was cut by 0 bases and J by 4 bases, with 9 bases left in between. CDR3 length equals 14 residues. The germline CDR1 and CDR2 sequences are MNHEY and SMNVEV (reference sequence). The CDR3 sequence is CASSLSTGATEAFF. DNA of the CDR3: TGTGCCAGCAGTTTATCCACCGGAGCCACTGAAGCTTTCTTT.

This clonotype was detected ten times or more. This chain uses TRBV11-1 with TRBJ2-1; D remains ambiguous. Germline loops: CDR1 SGHAT, CDR2 FQDESV (reference sequence). Trimming pared 5 bases from V and 7 bases from J, leaving 21 bases between. This CDR3 is 16 amino acids long. The DNA for the CDR3 is TGTGCCAGCAGCCCCATTTCGGTCTTCCCGCATAATGAGCAGTTCTTC. Translating gives CASSPISVFPHNEQFF.

DNA of the CDR3: TGTGCCACCAGTGATCGGGACAGGGGAAACTATGGCTACACCTTC. The encoded protein is CATSDRDRGNYGYTF. The V call is TRBV24-1, the J call TRBJ1-2; 10 bases are shared with TRBD1. This CDR3 is built from 15 residues. The V gene's germline CDR1 is KGHDR and CDR2 SFDVKD. J was trimmed by 2 bases and V by 3 bases; bases with no gene match: 2.

Details on this clonotype: A much larger clone is a single base away; this may be a read error. The CDR3 nucleotides are TGTGCCAGCAGCCAAGGCCCTTCTGTAGCGGGAGGGCCCTCCTACGAGCAGTGCTTC. Translation gives CASSQGPSVAGGPSYEQCF. The V and J genes are TRBV3-1 and TRBJ2-7; 11 bases are shared with TRBD2. The CDR3 runs 19 residues. In germline, CDR1 is LGHDT, CDR2 YNNKEL (reference sequence).

In its sample, this clonotype was seen a few times. A clone one base away is much larger, so this may be a read error. The DNA of the CDR3 is TGTGCCAGCAGTGTGACCGGAGGGGATGGAAAACTGTTTTTT. Its translation is CASSVTGGDGKLFF. The chain combines TRBV2 with TRBJ1-4; a weak D match, TRBD1 (5 bases). V dropped 4 bases and J dropped 10 bases, with 16 bases sitting between them. The CDR3 consists of 14 residues. The germline V gene encodes CDR1 SNHLY and CDR2 FYNNEI.

The chain is built from TRBV7-2 and TRBJ2-2; 11 bases match TRBD2. Germline trimming cut 5 bases from V and 6 bases from J; bases unmatched to any gene: 5. The CDR3 extends over 15 amino acids. Germline lookup yields CDR1 SGHTA and CDR2 FQGNSA. CDR3 sequence reads: CASSELAGVPGELFF. The CDR3 DNA reads as TGTGCCAGCAGCGAACTAGCGGGAGTCCCCGGGGAGCTGTTTTTT.

A word on this clonotype: This clone may be a read error of a much larger clone one base away. The V and J genes are TRBV20-1 and TRBJ2-1, with TRBD2 matching over 9 bases. CDR3 length equals 20 residues. Germline CDR1 and CDR2: DFQATT and SNEGSKA (reference sequence). The DNA for the CDR3 is TGCAGTGCTACAACAAATCTTGGACAGTATAGCGGGAGCTCCTACAATGAGCAGCTCTTC. Its protein is CSATTNLGQYSGSSYNEQLF.

The V gene is TRBV4-1, the J gene TRBJ2-2; a possible D gene is TRBD2 (5 bases). Germline V gene sequence: CDR1 MGHRA, CDR2 YSYEKL. The ends were cut back, 4 bases at V and 1 base at J, with 13 bases in the middle. There are 16 residues in the CDR3. The CDR3 here is CASSLRFGLNTGELFF. Here the CDR3 DNA reads TGCGCCAGCAGCCTGAGGTTCGGACTGAACACCGGGGAGCTGTTTTTT.

There are a few counts of this clonotype. This sequence joins TRBV19 and TRBJ1-6, with TRBD1 matching over 8 bases. This CDR3 has 13 residues. Germline CDR1 reads LNHDA; CDR2 reads SQIVND (reference sequence). J lost 7 bases, V lost 6 bases, and 2 bases had no gene match. The CDR3 loop is CASRDRVNSPLHF. CDR3 nucleotide sequence: TGTGCCAGTAGGGACAGGGTGAATTCACCCCTCCACTTT.

The sample holds a few counts of this clonotype. J is TRBJ2-5 and V is TRBV30; D gene uncertain. The CDR3 loop spans 13 amino acids. Per germline, CDR1 GTSNPN and CDR2 SVGIG (reference sequence). Trimming took off 4 bases at V and 7 bases at J, with 16 bases between the two ends. The CDR3 DNA reads TGTGCCTGGACGCCAAGAAAGGTGGGGACCCAGTACTTC. It encodes CAWTPRKVGTQYF. The variable domain in full, completed from reference TRBV30 and TRBJ2-5, reads SQTIHQWPATLVQPVGSPLSLECTVEGTSNPNLYWYRQAAGRGLQLLFYSVGIGQISSEVPQNLSASRPQDRQFILSSKKLLLSDSGFYLCAWTPRKVGTQYFGPGTRLLVL.

Only a few counts were recorded for this clonotype. The chain joins TRBV15 to TRBJ1-5, with no clear D. Germline CDR1 and CDR2: LNHNV and YYDKDF (reference sequence). This CDR3 region has 12 residues. V was cut by 8 bases and J by 7 bases, with 12 bases left in between. CDR3 coding DNA: TGTGCCACCGCGGGCCCCGGGCAGCCCCAGCATTTT. It encodes CATAGPGQPQHF.

This chain uses TRBV20-1 with TRBJ2-5, with D maybe TRBD1 (5 bases). The CDR3 contains 13 residues. Germline V gene lookup returns CDR1 DFQATT and CDR2 SNEGSKA (reference sequence). Trimming cost V 6 bases and J 0 bases, with 11 bases left between them. For the CDR3, the DNA is TGCAGTGCCGAAAACAGGAACCAAGAGACCCAGTACTTC. It codes for CSAENRNQETQYF.

This clonotype was detected ten times or more. V usage is TRBV2 and J usage is TRBJ2-5; maybe TRBD1 (5 bases). V lost 3 bases and J lost 4, with 9 bases in between. Germline V lookup: CDR1 SNHLY, CDR2 FYNNEI. This CDR3 region has 13 residues. For the CDR3, the DNA is TGTGCCAGCAGTGATGGCCAGGGAGAGACCCAGTACTTC. It yields the protein CASSDGQGETQYF.

This chain's CDR3 is CATRRGSTNEKLFF. The CDR3 nucleotides read TGTGCCACCCGTCGGGGGTCAACTAATGAAAAACTGTTTTTT. The J gene is TRBJ1-4, the V gene TRBV19; the D gene is possibly TRBD1 (5 bases). The germline V gene encodes CDR1 LNHDA and CDR2 SQIVND (reference sequence). Trimming shortened V by 10 bases and J by 0 bases, and 12 bases separated the two germline ends. CDR3 length: 14 amino acids.

This clonotype was observed a handful of times. V and J are TRBV9 and TRBJ2-7; TRBD1 matches 10 bases. This CDR3 has 16 residues. CDR1 and CDR2 (germline): SGDLS, YYNGEE. V lost 3 bases, J lost 3 bases, and 9 bases stayed unmatched. CDR3 DNA: TGTGCCAGCAGCGCCTCGGGACAGGGGTCCCTCTACGAGCAGTACTTC. It codes for CASSASGQGSLYEQYF. Full variable domain (outside the CDR3, taken from reference TRBV9 and TRBJ2-7): DSGVTQTPKHLITATGQRVTLRCSPRSGDLSVYWYQQSLDQGLQFLIQYYNGEERAKGNILERFSAQQFPDLHSELNLSSLELGDSALYFCASSASGQGSLYEQYFGPGTRLTVT.

This clonotype was recorded many times. The chain joins TRBV10-3 to TRBJ2-4; TRBD2 agrees at 9 bases. Germline values: CDR1 ENHRY, CDR2 SYGVKD. This CDR3 has 19 amino acids. Germline trimming cut 2 bases from V and 2 bases from J; bases unmatched to any gene: 13. As DNA, the CDR3 is TGTGCCATCAGTGAGAGGCAGTTAACTAGCGGGTTCTCCAAAAACATTCAGTACTTC. It encodes CAISERQLTSGFSKNIQYF.

The chain carries TRBV6-2 or TRBV6-3 and TRBJ2-2; 9 bases line up with TRBD2. V was clipped by 0 bases and J by 6 bases; unmatched bases: 8. In germline, CDR1 is MNHEY, CDR2 SVGEGT. This CDR3 region has 17 residues. The chain's CDR3 is CASSYSPSLAGAGELFF. In DNA form, the CDR3 reads TGTGCCAGCAGTTACTCGCCTTCCTTAGCGGGAGCCGGGGAGCTGTTTTTT.